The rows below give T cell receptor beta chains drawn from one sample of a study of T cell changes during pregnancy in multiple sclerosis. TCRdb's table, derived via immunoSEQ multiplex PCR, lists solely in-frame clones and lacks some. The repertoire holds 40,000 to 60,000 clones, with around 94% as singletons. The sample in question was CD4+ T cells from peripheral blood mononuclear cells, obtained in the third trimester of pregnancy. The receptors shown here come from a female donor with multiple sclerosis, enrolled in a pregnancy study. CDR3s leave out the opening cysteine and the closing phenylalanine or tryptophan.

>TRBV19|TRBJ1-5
ASSIGRGQAANRGQPQH
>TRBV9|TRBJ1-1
ASSVDFTIQGEAF
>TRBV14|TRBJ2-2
ASSQTWRGAAGELF
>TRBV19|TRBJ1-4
ASSLGRNEKLF
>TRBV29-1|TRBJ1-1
SFWDTNTEAF
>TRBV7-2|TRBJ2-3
ASSSPPQGKDTQY
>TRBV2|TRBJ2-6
ASSAREGAGANVLT
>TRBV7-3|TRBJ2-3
ASSPNRGTDTQY
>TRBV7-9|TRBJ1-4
ASRKGQNNEKLF
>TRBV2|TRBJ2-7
ASSLDTRSYEQY
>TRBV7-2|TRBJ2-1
ASSETSGARNEQF
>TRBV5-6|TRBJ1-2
ASLLDYGYT
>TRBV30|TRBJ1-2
AWSAGPDYGYT
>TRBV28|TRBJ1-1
ASTLSGGYTEAF
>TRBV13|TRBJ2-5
ASRTTGGTKETQY
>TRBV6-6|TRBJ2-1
ASSYVAGGSNEQF
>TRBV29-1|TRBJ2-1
SAVRGGRNEQF
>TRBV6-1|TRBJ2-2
ATGTVSNTGELF
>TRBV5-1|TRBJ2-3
ASSLSGGAEDTQY
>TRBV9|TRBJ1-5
ASSVGGGGANQPQH
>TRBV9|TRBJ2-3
ASSVGSGGTDTQY
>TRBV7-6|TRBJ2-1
ASSLERQGGENEQF
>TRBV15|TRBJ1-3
ATSRERSSGNTIY
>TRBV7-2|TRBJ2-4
ASSLETSGGPY
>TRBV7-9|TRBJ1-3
ASSPRADRGEERNTIY
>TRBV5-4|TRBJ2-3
ASSARRQVPDTQY
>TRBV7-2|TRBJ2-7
ASSLEVGAGSYEQY
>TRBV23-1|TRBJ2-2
ASSSGQGAPGELF
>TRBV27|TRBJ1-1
ASSTQGISPNTEAF
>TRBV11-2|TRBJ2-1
ASSLHIAGGQNEQF
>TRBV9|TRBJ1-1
ASSVQGSTTEAF
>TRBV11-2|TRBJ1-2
ASSLARDRGYT
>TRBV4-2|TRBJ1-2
ASSQDDWQNPT
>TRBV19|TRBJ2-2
ASRGAGYNTGELF
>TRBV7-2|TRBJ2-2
ASSLAIGELF
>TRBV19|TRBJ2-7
ASSRQELAGVPYEQY
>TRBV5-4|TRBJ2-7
ASSFWTSGGPLVSEQY
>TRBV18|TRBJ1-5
ASSPTDQPQH
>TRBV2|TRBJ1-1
ASRRGTGTGDTEAF
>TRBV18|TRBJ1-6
ASSPQKGQGAGSPLH